The clone carrying this T cell receptor beta chain was observed many times. Its specificity is unknown. The TCR beta libraries were generated through quantitative 5'-RACE incorporating molecular barcodes. MiXCR was run by TCRdb on the 5' RACE reads, yielding one entry per CDR3 protein. The table lists 200,000 or so distinct CDR3 sequences, 10% to 15% of them singletons, with approximately 10% in the top ten. The data were obtained in a study of CD8 T cells in ankylosing spondylitis. Study findings and constraints: Some motif variants were previously reported in reactive arthritis synovial fluid and blood. Reportedly, matched ankylosing spondylitis synovial fluid was significantly enriched for disease-linked clones. Ankylosing spondylitis blood appeared to carry a characteristic TCR beta motif of roughly eight highly homologous variants.

The CDR3 sequence is 15 residues long. With V trimmed by 6 bases and J by 7 bases, 8 bases remained unmatched. The chain carries TRBV12-3 or TRBV12-4 and TRBJ2-2; TRBD2 matches 10 bases. Sequenced material: blood, either unsorted or a sorted T cell fraction (not recorded which). The TCR comes from a female donor with ankylosing spondylitis or in good health (not recorded which). CDR3 region: CASSPLAGVSGELFF. CDR3 DNA sequence: TGTGCCAGCAGCCCCCTAGCGGGAGTGAGCGGGGAGCTGTTTTTT.